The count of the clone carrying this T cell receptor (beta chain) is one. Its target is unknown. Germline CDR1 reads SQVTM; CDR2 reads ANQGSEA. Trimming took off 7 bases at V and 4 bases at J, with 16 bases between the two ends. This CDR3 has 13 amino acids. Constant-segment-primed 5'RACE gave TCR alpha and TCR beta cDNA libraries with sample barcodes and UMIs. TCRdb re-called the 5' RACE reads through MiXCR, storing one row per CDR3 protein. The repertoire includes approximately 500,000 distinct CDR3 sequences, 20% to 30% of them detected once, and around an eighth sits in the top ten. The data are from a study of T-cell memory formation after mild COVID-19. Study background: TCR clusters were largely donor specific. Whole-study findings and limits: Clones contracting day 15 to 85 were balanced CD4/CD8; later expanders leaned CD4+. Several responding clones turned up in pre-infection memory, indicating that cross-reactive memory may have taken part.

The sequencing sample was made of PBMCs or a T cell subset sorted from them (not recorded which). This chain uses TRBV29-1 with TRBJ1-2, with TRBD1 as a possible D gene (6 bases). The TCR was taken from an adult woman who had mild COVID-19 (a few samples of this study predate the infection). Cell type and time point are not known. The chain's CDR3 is CSATGDISYGYTF. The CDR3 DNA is TGCAGCGCCACCGGGGACATAAGCTATGGCTACACCTTC. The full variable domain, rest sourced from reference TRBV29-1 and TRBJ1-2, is SAVISQKPSRDICQRGTSLTIQCQVDSQVTMMFWYRQQPGQSLTLIATANQGSEATYESGFVIDKFPISRPNLTFSTLTVSNMSPEDSSIYLCSATGDISYGYTFGSGTRLTVV.